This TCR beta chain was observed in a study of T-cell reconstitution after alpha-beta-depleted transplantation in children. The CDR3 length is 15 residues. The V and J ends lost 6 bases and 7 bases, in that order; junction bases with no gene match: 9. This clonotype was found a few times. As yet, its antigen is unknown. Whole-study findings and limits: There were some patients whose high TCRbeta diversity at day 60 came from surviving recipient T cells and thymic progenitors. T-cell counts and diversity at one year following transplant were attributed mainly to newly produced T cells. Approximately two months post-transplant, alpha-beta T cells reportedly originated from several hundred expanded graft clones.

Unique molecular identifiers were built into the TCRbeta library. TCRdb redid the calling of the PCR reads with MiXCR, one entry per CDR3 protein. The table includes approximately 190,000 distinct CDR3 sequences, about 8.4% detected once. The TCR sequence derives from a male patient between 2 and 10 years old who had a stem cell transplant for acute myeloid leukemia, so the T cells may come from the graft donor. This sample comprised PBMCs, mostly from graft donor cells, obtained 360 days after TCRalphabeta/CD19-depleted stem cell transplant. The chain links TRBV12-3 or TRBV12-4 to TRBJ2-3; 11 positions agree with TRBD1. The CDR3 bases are TGTGCCAGCAGCCATGGACAGGGGGCGCGTAATACGCAGTATTTT. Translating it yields CASSHGQGARNTQYF.